This T cell receptor (beta chain) was identified during a study of T cells after yellow fever vaccination. Notes on the study in general: Booster sampling recovered most clones from primary vaccination (96% CD4, approximately 90% CD8).

This clonotype was detected only a few times. What it recognizes is unknown. The CDR3 covers 12 residues. Trimming pared 6 bases from V and 10 bases from J, leaving 10 bases between. The germline V gene encodes CDR1 MNHEY and CDR2 SVGAGI. TCRdb fed the 5' RACE reads into MiXCR, producing one record per CDR3 protein. The sample contains 200,000 to 250,000 distinct CDR3 sequences, around 3.1% of which appear only once. This chain links TRBV6-5 with TRBJ1-6, with a possible D match to TRBD1 (5 bases). The sample consisted of CD4+ T cells sorted from PBMCs, taken 10 days after the yellow fever booster vaccination. The sequence derives from a man between 18 and 29 years old who received the YFV17D yellow fever vaccine. The CDR3 nucleotides are TGTGCCAGCAGATTGGGGGACTCACCCCTCCACTTT. Translated: CASRLGDSPLHF.